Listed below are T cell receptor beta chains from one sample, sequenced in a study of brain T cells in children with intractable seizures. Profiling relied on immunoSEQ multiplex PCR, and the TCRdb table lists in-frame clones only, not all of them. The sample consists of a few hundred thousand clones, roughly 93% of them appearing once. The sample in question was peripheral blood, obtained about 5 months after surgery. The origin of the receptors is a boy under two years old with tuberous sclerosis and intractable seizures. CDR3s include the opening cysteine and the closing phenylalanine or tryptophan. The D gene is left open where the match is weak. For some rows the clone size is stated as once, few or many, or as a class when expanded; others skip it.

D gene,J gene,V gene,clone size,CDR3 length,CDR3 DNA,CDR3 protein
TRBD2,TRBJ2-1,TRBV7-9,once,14,TGTGCCAGCGTAAGCGGGGAGGCTCTCAAGAAGCAGTTCTTC,CASVSGEALKKQFF
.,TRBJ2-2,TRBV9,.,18,TGTGCCAGCAGCGACGGTACCAGCGGGAAGGGGGACACCGGGGAGCTGTTTTTT,CASSDGTSGKGDTGELFF
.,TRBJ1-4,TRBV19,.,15,TGTGCCAGTAGTATAGTGGGACTTCTCGGTGAAAAACTGTTTTTT,CASSIVGLLGEKLFF
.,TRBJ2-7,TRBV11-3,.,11,TGTGCCAGCAGCTTAGATCATGAGCAGTACTTC,CASSLDHEQYF
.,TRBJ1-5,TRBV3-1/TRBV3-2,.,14,TGTGCCAGCAGCCAGGCGCGGGCCGGTCAGCCCCAGCATTTT,CASSQARAGQPQHF
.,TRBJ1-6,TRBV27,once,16,TGTGCCAGCAGATCTGGGCTACTCTCCTATAATTCACCCCTCCACTTT,CASRSGLLSYNSPLHF
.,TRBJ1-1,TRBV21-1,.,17,TGTGCCAGCAGCATGGTGCTTAGGACAGGAACCTACACTGAAGCTTTCTTT,CASSMVLRTGTYTEAFF
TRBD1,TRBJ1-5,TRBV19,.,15,TGTGCCAGTAGTACGAGGACAGGGGGAATTCAGCCCCAGCATTTT,CASSTRTGGIQPQHF
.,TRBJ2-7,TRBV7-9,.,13,TGTGCCAGCAGGCCAGGGAATACCTACGAGCAGTACTTC,CASRPGNTYEQYF
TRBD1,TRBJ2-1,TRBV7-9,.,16,TGTGCCAGCAGCCCCCCGACAGGGGAGTCCTACAATGAGCAGTTCTTC,CASSPPTGESYNEQFF
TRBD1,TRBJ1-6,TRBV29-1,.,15,TGCAGCGGGGGGGGCCGGGACAGGGACAATTCACCCCTCCACTTT,CSGGGRDRDNSPLHF
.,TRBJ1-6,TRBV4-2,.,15,TGTGCCAGCAGCCAAGAGACCGGGGCCAGTTCACCCCTCCACTTT,CASSQETGASSPLHF
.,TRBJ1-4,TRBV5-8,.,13,TGTGCCAGCAGCGCTCACACGGAGGGGGGACTGTTTTTT,CASSAHTEGGLFF
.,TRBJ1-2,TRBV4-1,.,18,TGCGCCAGCAGCCAAGATCTATGGTGGAGATTAGCTAACTATGGCTACACCTTC,CASSQDLWWRLANYGYTF
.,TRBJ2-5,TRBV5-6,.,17,TGTGCCAGCAGCTTGGCCCTAGGCCAGTGGAGGAAAGAGACCCAGTACTTC,CASSLALGQWRKETQYF
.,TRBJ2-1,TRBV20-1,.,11,TGCAGTGCTGTCTCTTACAATGAGCAGTTCTTC,CSAVSYNEQFF
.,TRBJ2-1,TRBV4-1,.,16,TGCGCCAGCAGCCAATCAGCGATATCGGGATACAATGAGCAGTTCTTC,CASSQSAISGYNEQFF
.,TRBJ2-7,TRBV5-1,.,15,TGCGCCAGCAGCTTGGTCCCGGTATCCCCGTACGAGCAGTACTTC,CASSLVPVSPYEQYF
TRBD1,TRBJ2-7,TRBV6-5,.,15,TGTGCCAGCAGGCCTACCACAGGGGCCACCTACGAGCAGTACTTC,CASRPTTGATYEQYF
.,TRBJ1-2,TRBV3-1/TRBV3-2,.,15,TGTGCCAGCAGCCAAGACCAGACAGAACCCTATGGCTACACCTTC,CASSQDQTEPYGYTF
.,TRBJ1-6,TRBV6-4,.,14,TGTGCCAGCAGTGATAACGGGGGCGGTTCACCCCTCCACTTT,CASSDNGGGSPLHF
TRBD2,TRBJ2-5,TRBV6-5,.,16,TGTGCCAGCAGTTCCCGGGATAGCGGGATCCAAGAGACCCAGTACTTC,CASSSRDSGIQETQYF
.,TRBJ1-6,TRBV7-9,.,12,TGTGCCAGCAGCAGAGAACATTCACCCCTCCACTTT,CASSREHSPLHF
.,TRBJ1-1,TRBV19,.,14,TGTGCCAGTAGTATGAGCGGGTTGAACACTGAAGCTTTCTTT,CASSMSGLNTEAFF
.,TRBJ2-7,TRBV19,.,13,TGTGCCAGTAGTATCGAAGGGGGTTACGAGCAGTACTTC,CASSIEGGYEQYF
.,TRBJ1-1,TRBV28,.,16,TGTGCCAGCTTCGAGGAGACCTTAAGGGGCCCTCGTGAAGCTTTCTTT,CASFEETLRGPREAFF
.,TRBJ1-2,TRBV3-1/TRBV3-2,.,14,TGTGCCAGCAGCCAGAGTGGCAGCCTCTATGGCTACACCTTC,CASSQSGSLYGYTF
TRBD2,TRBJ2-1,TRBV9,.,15,TGTGCCAGCAGCCTAGGGCTAGCGGGAGAGAATGAGCAGTTCTTC,CASSLGLAGENEQFF
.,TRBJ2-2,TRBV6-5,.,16,TGTGCCAGCAGTTACACCGCAGCCCCGACCACCGGGGAGCTGTTTTTT,CASSYTAAPTTGELFF
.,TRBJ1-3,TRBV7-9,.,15,TGTGCCAGCAGCTTAGCCGGGGGTTCAAGCAGCACCATATATTTT,CASSLAGGSSSTIYF
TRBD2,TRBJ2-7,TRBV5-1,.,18,TGCGCCAGCACCTCGGGCCCCAAGACTAGCGGGAGCCCCGACGAGCAGTACTTC,CASTSGPKTSGSPDEQYF
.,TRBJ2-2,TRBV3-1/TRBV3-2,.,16,TGTGCCAGCAGCCAAGATGGCATTTCGAACACCGGGGAGCTGTTTTTT,CASSQDGISNTGELFF
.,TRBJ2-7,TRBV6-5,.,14,TGTGCCAGCACCGAGGGTTTTAAGGGAGTCGAGCAGTACTTC,CASTEGFKGVEQYF
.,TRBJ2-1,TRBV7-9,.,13,TGTGCCAGCAGCTTAGAGTCCGGTGATGAGCAGTTCTTC,CASSLESGDEQFF
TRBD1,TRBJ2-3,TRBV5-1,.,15,TGCGCCAGCAGCTTACAGGGGGAGAGCACAGATACGCAGTATTTT,CASSLQGESTDTQYF
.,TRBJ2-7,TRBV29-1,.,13,TGCAGCGTTGGAGATAGGCCTCCCTACGAGCAGTACTTC,CSVGDRPPYEQYF